This TCR beta chain was captured by sequencing in a study of blood T cell repertoires in COVID-19. Measured with immunoSEQ multiplex PCR; TCRdb has only the in-frame clones, and not every one. The data contain about 120,000 clones, 78% of them singletons. A single count supports this clone. CDR3 length equals 13 residues. V gave up 2 bases and J gave up 13 bases, with 12 bases separating them. V and J are TRBV12-3 or TRBV12-4 and TRBJ1-6; D is unclear. The sequence derives from a man aged 65 to 79 with acute or convalescent COVID-19. The sequenced material came from peripheral blood. The CDR3 DNA follows: TGTGCCAGCAGTTTATATCTGGCTCGCCCCCTCCACTTT. This codes for CASSLYLARPLHF.